These T cell receptor beta chains were read from a single sample in a study of T cells in Graves' hyperthyroidism and ophthalmopathy. One entry per CDR3 protein, called by TCRdb with MiXCR from the multiplex PCR reads. The sample holds 350,000 to 400,000 distinct CDR3 sequences, about 15% seen once. Sequenced material: blood. The receptors originated from a woman aged 30 to 39 with Graves' hyperthyroidism. CDR3s include the opening cysteine and the closing phenylalanine or tryptophan. D genes are given only for firm matches. The size entry is marked missing in some rows and otherwise reads once, few, many or a size class.

many	TRBJ2-7	.	TRBV7-9	CASSPRQSSYEQYF	TGTGCCAGCAGCCCTAGACAGAGCTCCTACGAGCAGTACTTC
.	TRBJ1-3	TRBD1	TRBV6-2/TRBV6-3	CASSYPRTGFGNTIYF	TGTGCCAGCAGTTACCCCCGGACAGGGTTCGGAAACACCATATATTTT
.	TRBJ2-1	.	TRBV5-1	CASSWEIGYEQFF	TGCGCCAGCAGCTGGGAAATTGGGTATGAGCAGTTCTTC
many	TRBJ2-7	TRBD1	TRBV2	CASRDRVLYEQYF	TGTGCCAGCAGAGACAGGGTTCTATACGAGCAGTACTTC
many	TRBJ2-7	.	TRBV28	CASTDRNYEQYF	TGTGCCAGCACCGACAGGAACTACGAGCAGTACTTC
many	TRBJ2-1	.	TRBV9	CASSVDDAYNEQFF	TGTGCCAGCAGCGTAGACGACGCCTACAATGAGCAGTTCTTC
few	TRBJ2-7	.	TRBV30	CASLGGQGGYEQYF	TGTGCCTCATTAGGGGGGCAGGGGGGTTACGAGCAGTACTTC
many	TRBJ1-5	TRBD1	TRBV7-9	CASSSQGAGNQPQHF	TGTGCCAGCAGCTCTCAGGGGGCAGGCAATCAGCCCCAGCATTTT
.	TRBJ2-3	TRBD2	TRBV9	CASSSRRTSGTDTQYF	TGTGCCAGCAGCTCCAGAAGGACTAGCGGCACAGATACGCAGTATTTT
few	TRBJ1-4	.	TRBV6-6	CASSYSFEGRNEKLFF	TGTGCCAGCAGTTACTCGTTTGAGGGACGTAATGAAAAACTGTTTTTT
.	TRBJ2-1	.	TRBV25-1	CASSDIKAGRNNEQFF	TGTGCCAGCAGTGATATAAAAGCGGGCCGCAACAATGAGCAGTTCTTC
.	TRBJ2-2	.	TRBV10-1	CASSDGPGELFF	TGCGCCAGCAGTGACGGGCCCGGGGAGCTGTTTTTT
.	TRBJ2-3	.	TRBV9	CASSVGRATSTDTQYF	TGTGCCAGCAGCGTAGGGCGGGCCACTAGCACAGATACGCAGTATTTT
.	TRBJ2-1	.	TRBV20-1	CSARKLGSYNEQFF	TGCAGTGCTCGAAAGCTTGGCTCCTACAATGAGCAGTTCTTC
.	TRBJ2-7	.	TRBV9	CASSVDDSSYEQYF	TGTGCCAGCAGCGTTGACGACAGCTCCTACGAGCAGTACTTC
.	TRBJ1-6	.	TRBV6-1	CASSPVEGVKSPLHF	TGTGCCAGCAGCCCTGTGGAGGGGGTAAAGTCACCCCTCCACTTT
.	TRBJ2-3	TRBD1	TRBV7-9	CASSSGTGTTDTQYF	TGTGCCAGCAGTTCCGGGACAGGGACCACAGATACGCAGTATTTT
many	TRBJ2-1	TRBD2	TRBV11-3	CASSLGGGGYNEQFF	TGTGCCAGCAGCTTAGGCGGCGGGGGCTACAATGAGCAGTTCTTC
.	TRBJ1-1	.	TRBV5-4	CASSKGLDINTEAFF	TGTGCCAGCAGTAAAGGACTAGACATCAACACTGAAGCTTTCTTT
.	TRBJ2-1	.	TRBV10-3	CAISESTSPYHNEQFF	TGTGCCATCAGTGAGTCGACTAGTCCCTACCACAATGAGCAGTTCTTC
.	TRBJ2-7	.	TRBV3-1	CASSQRRYEQYF	TGTGCCAGCAGCCAAAGGCGCTACGAGCAGTACTTC
.	TRBJ2-7	.	TRBV20-1	CSARRGGGGSDASSYF	TGCAGTGCTAGGAGAGGGGGGGGCGGATCCGACGCGAGCAGTTACTTC
many	TRBJ2-1	.	TRBV11-2	CASSLSLVGASSYNEQFF	TGTGCCAGCAGCTTAAGTCTGGTGGGTGCGTCCTCCTACAATGAGCAGTTCTTC
.	TRBJ1-2	.	TRBV20-1	CSALPPRSSRYTF	TGCAGTGCTCTCCCCCCAAGATCCTCTCGCTACACCTTC
many	TRBJ2-6	TRBD1	TRBV10-3	CAIKSDRGGGANVLTF	TGTGCCATCAAATCGGACAGGGGAGGCGGGGCCAACGTCCTGACTTTC
.	TRBJ2-5	TRBD2	TRBV7-2	CASSRLAGGPETQYF	TGTGCCAGCAGCCGCCTAGCGGGAGGGCCAGAGACCCAGTACTTC
many	TRBJ2-1	.	TRBV20-1	CSARDVWLASNEQFF	TGCAGTGCTAGAGATGTCTGGCTAGCGTCCAATGAGCAGTTCTTC
many	TRBJ2-1	.	TRBV7-2	CASSLGIGQRSSYNEQFF	TGTGCCAGCAGCTTAGGAATAGGGCAGCGCAGCTCCTACAATGAGCAGTTCTTC
.	TRBJ1-4	TRBD1	TRBV25-1	CASSATGAEKLFF	TGTGCCAGCAGTGCCACAGGGGCTGAAAAACTGTTTTTT
.	TRBJ1-6	.	TRBV20-1	CSATQPYTPYNSPLHF	TGCAGTGCTACACAGCCATATACCCCATATAATTCACCCCTCCACTTT
many	TRBJ2-6	.	TRBV28	CASSLGSDWANVLTF	TGTGCCAGCAGTTTAGGTTCCGATTGGGCCAACGTCCTGACTTTC
.	TRBJ2-1	TRBD2	TRBV6-1	CASSEMSLAGGNEQFF	TGTGCCAGCAGTGAAATGAGTCTAGCGGGAGGGAATGAGCAGTTCTTC
many	TRBJ2-2	.	TRBV30	CAWQRTNTGELFF	TGTGCCTGGCAGCGGACGAACACCGGGGAGCTGTTTTTT
many	TRBJ2-3	TRBD1	TRBV20-1	CSARGTGGDTSTDTQYF	TGCAGTGCGAGAGGGACAGGGGGGGATACTAGCACAGATACGCAGTATTTT
few	TRBJ2-2	.	TRBV5-1	CASTRTTGTGELFF	TGCGCCAGCACTAGGACCACGGGCACCGGGGAGCTGTTTTTT
few	TRBJ2-1	.	TRBV24-1	CATSDPSGEHRNEQFF	TGTGCCACCAGTGATCCGTCGGGGGAGCATAGGAATGAGCAGTTCTTC
many	TRBJ2-1	TRBD2	TRBV2	CASSDSGGPYNEQFF	TGTGCCAGCAGTGATAGCGGGGGACCCTACAATGAGCAGTTCTTC
many	TRBJ2-7	TRBD2	TRBV7-2	CASTLTSGPYEQYF	TGTGCCAGCACCTTGACTAGCGGTCCTTACGAGCAGTACTTC